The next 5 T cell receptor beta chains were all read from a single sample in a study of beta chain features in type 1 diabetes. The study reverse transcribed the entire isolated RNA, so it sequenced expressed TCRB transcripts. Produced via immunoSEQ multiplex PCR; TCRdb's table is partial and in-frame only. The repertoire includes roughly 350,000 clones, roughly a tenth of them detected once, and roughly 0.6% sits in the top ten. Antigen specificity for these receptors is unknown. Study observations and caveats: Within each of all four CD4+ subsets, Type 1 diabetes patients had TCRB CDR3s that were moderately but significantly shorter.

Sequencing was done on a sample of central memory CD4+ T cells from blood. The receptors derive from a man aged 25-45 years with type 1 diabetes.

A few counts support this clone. The CDR3 loop is CASSQERGLNYGYTF. CDR3 nucleotides: TGTGCCAGCAGCCAAGAGCGAGGCCTTAACTATGGCTACACCTTC. This rearrangement joins TRBV14 to TRBJ1-2, with D uncertain. Between the trimmed V and J ends, which lost 0 bases and 1 base, there was a span of 9 bases. The CDR3 sequence is 15 residues long. Germline CDR1 and CDR2: SGHDN and FVKESK. The whole variable domain, filled in from reference TRBV14 and TRBJ1-2, reads EAGVTQFPSHSVIEKGQTVTLRCDPISGHDNLYWYRRVMGKEIKFLLHFVKESKQDESGMPNNRFLAERTGGTYSTLKVQPAELEDSGVYFCASSQERGLNYGYTFGSGTRLTVV.

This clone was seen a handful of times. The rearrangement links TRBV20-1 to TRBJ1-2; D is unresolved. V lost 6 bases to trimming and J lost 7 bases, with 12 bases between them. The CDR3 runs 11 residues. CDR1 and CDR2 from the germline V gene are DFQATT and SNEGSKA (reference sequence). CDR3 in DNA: TGCAGTGCCCAGGAAGTCCCTGGCTACACCTTC. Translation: CSAQEVPGYTF.

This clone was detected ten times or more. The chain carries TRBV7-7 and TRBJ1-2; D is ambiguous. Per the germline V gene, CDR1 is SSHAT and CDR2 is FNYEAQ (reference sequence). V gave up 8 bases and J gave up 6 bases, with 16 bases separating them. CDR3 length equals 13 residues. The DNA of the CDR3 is TGTGCCAGCTTGGGTACGGGAGGGAATGGCTACACCTTC. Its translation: CASLGTGGNGYTF.

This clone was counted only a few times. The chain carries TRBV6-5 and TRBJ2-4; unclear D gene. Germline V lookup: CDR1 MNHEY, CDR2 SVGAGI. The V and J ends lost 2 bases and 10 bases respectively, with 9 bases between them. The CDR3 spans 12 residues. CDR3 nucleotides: TGTGCCAGCAGTTACACGGACGGTATTCAGTACTTC. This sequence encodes CASSYTDGIQYF.

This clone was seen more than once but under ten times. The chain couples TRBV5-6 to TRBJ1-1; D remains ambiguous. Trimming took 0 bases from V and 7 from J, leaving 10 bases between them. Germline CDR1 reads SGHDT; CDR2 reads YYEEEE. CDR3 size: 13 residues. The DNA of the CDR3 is TGTGCCAGCAGCTTGGTTACAGAGCATGAAGCTTTCTTT. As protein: CASSLVTEHEAFF.